This T cell receptor (beta chain) was recorded in a study of blood T cell repertoires in COVID-19. The CDR3 consists of 14 residues. The ends were cut back, 4 bases at V and 8 bases at J, with 16 bases in the middle. Germline lookup yields CDR1 SGHDT and CDR2 YYEEEE. This table comes from immunoSEQ multiplex PCR, and its TCRdb copy is limited to in-frame clones, with some not included. The sample includes about 190,000 clones, 90% of them seen just once. This clonotype was sampled from a man aged 50-60 years with acute or convalescent COVID-19. Material: peripheral blood. This chain links TRBV5-6 with TRBJ1-3; a weak D match, TRBD1 (5 bases). CDR3 DNA sequence: TGTGCCAGCAGCCGTGGGTGGCAGGGATACACCATATATTTT. Its protein product is CASSRGWQGYTIYF.